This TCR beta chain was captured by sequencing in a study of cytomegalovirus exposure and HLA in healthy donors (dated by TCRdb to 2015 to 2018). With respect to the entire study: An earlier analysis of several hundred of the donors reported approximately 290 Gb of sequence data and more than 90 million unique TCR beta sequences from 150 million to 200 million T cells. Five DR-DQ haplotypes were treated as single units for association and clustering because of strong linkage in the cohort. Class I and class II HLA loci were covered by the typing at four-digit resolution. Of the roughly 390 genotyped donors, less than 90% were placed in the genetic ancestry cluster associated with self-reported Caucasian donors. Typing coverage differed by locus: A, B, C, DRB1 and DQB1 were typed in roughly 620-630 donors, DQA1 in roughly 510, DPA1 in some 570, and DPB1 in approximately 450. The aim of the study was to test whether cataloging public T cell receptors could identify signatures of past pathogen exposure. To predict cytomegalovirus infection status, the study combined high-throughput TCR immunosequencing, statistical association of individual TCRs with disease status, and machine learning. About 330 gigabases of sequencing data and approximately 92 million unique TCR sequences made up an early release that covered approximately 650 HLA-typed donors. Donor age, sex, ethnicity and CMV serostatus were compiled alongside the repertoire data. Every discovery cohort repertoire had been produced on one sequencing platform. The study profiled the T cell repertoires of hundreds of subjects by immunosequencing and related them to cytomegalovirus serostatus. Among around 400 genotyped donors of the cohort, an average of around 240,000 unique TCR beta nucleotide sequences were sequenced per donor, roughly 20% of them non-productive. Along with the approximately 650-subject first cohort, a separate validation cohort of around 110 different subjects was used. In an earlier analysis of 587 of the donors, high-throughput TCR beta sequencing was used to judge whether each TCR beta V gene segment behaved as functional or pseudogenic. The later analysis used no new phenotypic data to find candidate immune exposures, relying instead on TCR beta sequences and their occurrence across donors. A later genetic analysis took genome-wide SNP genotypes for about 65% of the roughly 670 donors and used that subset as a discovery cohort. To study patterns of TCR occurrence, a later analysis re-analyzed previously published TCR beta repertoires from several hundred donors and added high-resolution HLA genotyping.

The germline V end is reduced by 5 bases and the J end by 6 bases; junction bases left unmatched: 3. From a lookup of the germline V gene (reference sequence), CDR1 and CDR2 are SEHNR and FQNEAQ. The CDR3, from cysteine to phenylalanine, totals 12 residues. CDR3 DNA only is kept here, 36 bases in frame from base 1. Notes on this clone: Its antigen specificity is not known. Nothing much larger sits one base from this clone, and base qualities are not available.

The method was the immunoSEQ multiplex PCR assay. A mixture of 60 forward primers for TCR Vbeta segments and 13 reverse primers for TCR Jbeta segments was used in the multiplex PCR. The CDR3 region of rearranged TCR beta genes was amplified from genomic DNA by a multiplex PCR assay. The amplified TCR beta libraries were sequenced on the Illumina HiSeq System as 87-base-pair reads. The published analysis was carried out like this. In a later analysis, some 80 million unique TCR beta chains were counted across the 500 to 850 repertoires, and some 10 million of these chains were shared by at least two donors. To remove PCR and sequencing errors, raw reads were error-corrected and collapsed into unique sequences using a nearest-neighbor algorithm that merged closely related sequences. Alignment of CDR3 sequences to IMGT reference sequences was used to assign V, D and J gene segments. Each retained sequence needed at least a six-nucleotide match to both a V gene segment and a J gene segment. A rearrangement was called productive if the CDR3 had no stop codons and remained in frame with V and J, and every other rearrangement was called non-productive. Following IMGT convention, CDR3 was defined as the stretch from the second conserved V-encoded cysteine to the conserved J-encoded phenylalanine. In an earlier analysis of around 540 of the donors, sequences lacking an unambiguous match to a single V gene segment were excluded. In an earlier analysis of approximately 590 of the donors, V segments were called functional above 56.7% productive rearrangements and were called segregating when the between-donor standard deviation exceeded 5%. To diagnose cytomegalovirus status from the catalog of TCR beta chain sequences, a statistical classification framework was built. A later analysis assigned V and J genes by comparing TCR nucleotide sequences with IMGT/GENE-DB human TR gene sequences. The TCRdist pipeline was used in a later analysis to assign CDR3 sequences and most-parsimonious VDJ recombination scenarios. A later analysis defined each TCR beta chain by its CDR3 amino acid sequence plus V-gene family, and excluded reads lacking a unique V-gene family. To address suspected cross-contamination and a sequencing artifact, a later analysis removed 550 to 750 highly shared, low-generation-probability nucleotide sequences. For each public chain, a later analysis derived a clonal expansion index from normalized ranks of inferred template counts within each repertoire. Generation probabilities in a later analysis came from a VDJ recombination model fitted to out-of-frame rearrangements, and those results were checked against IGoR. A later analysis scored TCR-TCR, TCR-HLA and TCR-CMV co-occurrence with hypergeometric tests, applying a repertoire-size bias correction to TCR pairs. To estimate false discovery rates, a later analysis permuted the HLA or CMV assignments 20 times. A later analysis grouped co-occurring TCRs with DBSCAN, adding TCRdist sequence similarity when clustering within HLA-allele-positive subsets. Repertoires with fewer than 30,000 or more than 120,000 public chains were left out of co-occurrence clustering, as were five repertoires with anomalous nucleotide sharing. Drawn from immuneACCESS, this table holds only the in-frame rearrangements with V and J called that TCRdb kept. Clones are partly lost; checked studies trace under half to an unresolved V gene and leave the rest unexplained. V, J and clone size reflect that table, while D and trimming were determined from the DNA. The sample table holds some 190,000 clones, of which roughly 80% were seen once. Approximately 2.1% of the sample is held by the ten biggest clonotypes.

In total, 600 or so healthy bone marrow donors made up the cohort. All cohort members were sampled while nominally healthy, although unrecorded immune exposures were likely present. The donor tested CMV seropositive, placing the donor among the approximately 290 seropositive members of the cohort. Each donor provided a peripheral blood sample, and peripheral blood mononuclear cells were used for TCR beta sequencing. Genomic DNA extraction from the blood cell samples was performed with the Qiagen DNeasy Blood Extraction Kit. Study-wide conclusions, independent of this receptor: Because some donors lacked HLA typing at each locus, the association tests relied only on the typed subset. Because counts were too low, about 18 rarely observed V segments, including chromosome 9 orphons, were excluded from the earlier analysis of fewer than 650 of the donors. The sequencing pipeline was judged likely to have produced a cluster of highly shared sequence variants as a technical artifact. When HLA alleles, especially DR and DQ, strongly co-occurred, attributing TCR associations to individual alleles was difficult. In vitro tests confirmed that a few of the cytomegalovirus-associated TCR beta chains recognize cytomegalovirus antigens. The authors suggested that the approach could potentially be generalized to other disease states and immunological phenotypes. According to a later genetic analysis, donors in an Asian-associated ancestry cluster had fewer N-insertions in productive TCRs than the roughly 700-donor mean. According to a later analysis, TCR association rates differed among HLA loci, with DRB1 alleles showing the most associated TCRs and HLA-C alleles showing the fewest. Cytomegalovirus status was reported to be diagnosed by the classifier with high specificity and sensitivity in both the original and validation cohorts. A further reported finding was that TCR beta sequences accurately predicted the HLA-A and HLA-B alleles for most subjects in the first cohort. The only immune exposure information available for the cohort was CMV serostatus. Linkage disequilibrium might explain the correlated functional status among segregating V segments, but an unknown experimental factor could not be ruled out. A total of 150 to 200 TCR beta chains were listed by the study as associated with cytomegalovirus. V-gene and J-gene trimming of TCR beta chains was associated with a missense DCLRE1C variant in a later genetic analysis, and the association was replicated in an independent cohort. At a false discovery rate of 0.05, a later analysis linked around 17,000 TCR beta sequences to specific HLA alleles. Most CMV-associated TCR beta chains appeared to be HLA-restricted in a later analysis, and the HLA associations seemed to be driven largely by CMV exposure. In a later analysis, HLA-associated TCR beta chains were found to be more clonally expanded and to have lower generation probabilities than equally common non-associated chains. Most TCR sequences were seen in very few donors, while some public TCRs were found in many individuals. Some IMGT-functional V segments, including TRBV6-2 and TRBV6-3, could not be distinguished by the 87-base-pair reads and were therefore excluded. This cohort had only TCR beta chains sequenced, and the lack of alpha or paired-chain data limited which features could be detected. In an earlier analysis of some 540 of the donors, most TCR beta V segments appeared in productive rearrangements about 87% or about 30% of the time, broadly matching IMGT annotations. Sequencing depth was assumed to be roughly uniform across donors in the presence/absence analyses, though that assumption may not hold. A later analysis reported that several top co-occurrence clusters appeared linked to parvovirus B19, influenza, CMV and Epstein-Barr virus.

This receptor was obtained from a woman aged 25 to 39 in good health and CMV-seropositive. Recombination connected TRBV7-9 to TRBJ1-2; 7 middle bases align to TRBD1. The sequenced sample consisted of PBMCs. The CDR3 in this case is CASSTTGDGYTF. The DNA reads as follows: TGTGCCAGCAGCACCACAGGGGATGGCTACACCTTC.